This T cell receptor (beta chain) was recovered during a study of blood T cell repertoires in COVID-19. At the level of the study: T cells, B-cell-depleted T cells, or PBMCs provided the cDNA or gDNA that served as material.

Original handling: Amplification from reference gene primers served as the basis for estimated nucleated cell counts. This table comes from immunoSEQ multiplex PCR, and its TCRdb copy is limited to in-frame clones, with some not included. V and J calls and clone size are those listed in that table; D and trimming were worked out from the DNA. This table holds some 300,000 clones, nearly 90% found once. Germline values: CDR1 KGHSH, CDR2 LQKENI. V dropped 6 bases and J dropped 4 bases, with 10 bases sitting between them. This CDR3 region has 13 residues. The chain combines TRBV18 with TRBJ2-1; D gene ambiguous. The specimen sequenced was PBMCs or T cells enriched from blood (not recorded which). The clonotype originates from a woman between 18 and 29 years old with acute COVID-19. CDR3 sequence reads: CASSVSQYNEQFF. CDR3 bases: TGTGCCAGCTCCGTCTCGCAGTACAATGAGCAGTTCTTC.